The TCR beta chain under discussion was sequenced for a study of blood T cell repertoires in COVID-19. Study at large: The United States, Italy and Spain were the sources of the acute and convalescent COVID-19 samples. Nucleic acid was either cDNA or gDNA, and it came from T cells, B-cell-depleted T cells, or PBMCs.

CDR1 is SGHTA and CDR2 is FQGNSA in the germline V gene. The V segment lost 3 bases and the J segment 7 bases; nucleotides outside the gene matches: 11. The CDR3 has 15 residues. As originally analysed: Amplified reference gene primers provided the basis for estimating nucleated cell counts. Generated by immunoSEQ multiplex PCR, the TCRdb table keeps only in-frame clones and is missing some. For V, J and clone size, that table is used; D and trimming come from the DNA. The table lists 150,000 to 200,000 clones, about 81% of them singletons. V is TRBV7-2 and J is TRBJ2-7, with 8 nucleotides matching TRBD2. This sequence was found in a woman aged 80 or over with acute or convalescent COVID-19. Sequencing was performed on peripheral blood. This CDR3 reads CASSFVSGKSEEQYF. CDR3 sequence (DNA): TGTGCCAGCAGCTTCGTTAGCGGGAAATCTGAAGAGCAGTACTTC.